The TCR beta chain under discussion was sequenced for a study of blood T cell repertoires in COVID-19. Profiling relied on immunoSEQ multiplex PCR, and the TCRdb table lists in-frame clones only, not all of them. Altogether a few hundred thousand clones are present, over 80% being singletons, with the ten largest covering under 6%. Germline V gene sequence: CDR1 MDHEN, CDR2 SYDVKM. V was pared by 2 bases and J by 2 bases, with 4 bases of the junction left unmatched. The CDR3 extends over 15 amino acids. Sequenced: PBMCs or T cells enriched from blood (not recorded which). This receptor was identified in a man aged 25-45 years who had recovered from COVID-19. The chain combines TRBV28 with TRBJ1-2; 8 nucleotides match TRBD1. The CDR3 sequence is CASSLRDRMNYGYTF. DNA for the CDR3: TGTGCCAGCAGTTTACGGGACAGGATGAACTATGGCTACACCTTC.